This TCR beta chain was documented in a study of blood T cells in healthy people across ages. With a J-beta primer mix and a sample-barcoded 5' primer, a second PCR ran about 6 to 11 cycles. TCRdb re-called the 5' RACE reads with MiXCR, one entry per CDR3 protein. The repertoire holds 710,000 or so distinct CDR3 sequences, with about a fifth as singletons. Trimming removed 5 bases at V and 7 bases at J, with 14 bases between. The CDR3 runs 13 residues. Isolation of PBMCs gave at least 7 million cells per sample. Extractions gave at least 5.5 micrograms of total RNA per sample. The sequenced sample was blood. The TCR originated in a man in his sixties or seventies in good health. The chain is built from TRBV12-3 or TRBV12-4 and TRBJ1-2; D gene unclear. Written as DNA, the CDR3 is TGTGCCAGCAGTACGGCCCCTTGGGGTGGCTACACCTTC. Its protein product is CASSTAPWGGYTF.